The rows below give T cell receptor beta chains drawn from one sample of a study of a mutant IDH1 vaccine in newly diagnosed glioma. The assay was immunoSEQ multiplex PCR, and TCRdb's table has in-frame clones only and misses some. The sample contains approximately 36,000 clones, about nine tenths of which appear only once. The starting material was PBMCs, obtained from a glioma patient treated with radiotherapy, temozolomide or both. These receptor sequences come from a young man with glioma. CDR3s include the opening cysteine and the closing phenylalanine or tryptophan. Fields, in order: V gene, clone size, J gene, D gene, CDR3 DNA, CDR3 protein. The D gene is left open where the match is weak. Only some rows state a clone size, as once, few, many or a class for expanded clones.

TRBV2	-	TRBJ1-4	TRBD1	TGTGCCAGCAGCGCGGGACAGGGGTTCCGTAATGAAAAACTGTTTTTT	CASSAGQGFRNEKLFF
TRBV30	-	TRBJ1-1	-	TGTGCCTGGACCGATTTTGTGCCCCCAAAGGGCTTCGAGGGTGGCACTGAAGCTTTCTTT	CAWTDFVPPKGFEGGTEAFF
TRBV5-1	-	TRBJ2-1	-	TGCGCCAGCAGCTTTAGGGACCTAGACAATGAGCAGTTCTTC	CASSFRDLDNEQFF
TRBV7-9	-	TRBJ2-5	-	TGTGCCAGCAGCTCCCGGGGGGCGGAAGAGACCCAGTACTTC	CASSSRGAEETQYF
TRBV29-1	-	TRBJ2-7	-	TGCAGCGCCTCAGACCGGGACGCCCTTACCTACGAGCAGTACTTC	CSASDRDALTYEQYF
TRBV6-6	-	TRBJ2-3	-	TGTGCCAGCAGTTATACCCCAGCGATAGATACGCAGTATTTT	CASSYTPAIDTQYF
TRBV6-5	-	TRBJ1-4	-	TGTGCCAGCAGCTACCAGTTGAGGGGTGGTGAAAAACTGTTTTTT	CASSYQLRGGEKLFF
TRBV4-1	-	TRBJ2-1	-	TGCGCCAGCAGCCAAGGGCTAGCGAGGAGCTCCTACAATGAGCAGTTCTTC	CASSQGLARSSYNEQFF
TRBV18	-	TRBJ1-2	-	TGTGCCAGCTCACCTGGGGACGGCTATGGCTACACCTTC	CASSPGDGYGYTF
TRBV5-1	once	TRBJ2-7	-	TGCGCCAGCAGCCCCGATTCCTCCTACGAGCAGTACTTC	CASSPDSSYEQYF
TRBV21-1	once	TRBJ2-7	-	TGTGCCAGCAGCCTCTCACGCGAGCAGTACTTC	CASSLSREQYF
TRBV7-9	-	TRBJ1-1	TRBD1	TGTGCCAGCAGCCCACCCCTCAGGGGGGTGAAGGGAATGAACACTGAAGCTTTCTTT	CASSPPLRGVKGMNTEAFF
TRBV2	-	TRBJ1-1	-	TGTGCCAGCAGTGGTCGTTTGGACGCTGAAGCTTTCTTT	CASSGRLDAEAFF
TRBV6-1	-	TRBJ2-7	-	TGTGCCAGCAGTGAATTGGCAGGGGAAGGGAGCGAGCAGTACTTC	CASSELAGEGSEQYF
TRBV6-1	-	TRBJ1-1	-	TGTGCCAGCAGTCTACAGGGGAACACTGAAGCTTTCTTT	CASSLQGNTEAFF
TRBV18	-	TRBJ1-1	-	TGTGCCAGCTCACCGATTCTGACAGAACGGAACACTGAAGCTTTCTTT	CASSPILTERNTEAFF
TRBV6-1	-	TRBJ2-7	TRBD2	TGTGCCAGCAGCGGGGCGGGACTAACCTACGAGCAGTACTTC	CASSGAGLTYEQYF
TRBV19	-	TRBJ2-2	TRBD1	TGTGCCAGTAGTACCCCCTACGGCCAGGGGGCCGGGGAGCTGTTTTTT	CASSTPYGQGAGELFF
TRBV15	-	TRBJ1-4	-	TGTGCCACCAGCAGAAGCCTAGGTAGCGAAAAACTGTTTTTT	CATSRSLGSEKLFF
TRBV6-9	-	TRBJ1-1	-	TGTGCCAGCAGTTATTTGGGGGGAAACACTGAAGCTTTCTTT	CASSYLGGNTEAFF
TRBV5-1	-	TRBJ1-6	-	TGCGCCAGCAGTAGCGGAAGAGGCAATAATTCACCCCTCCACTTT	CASSSGRGNNSPLHF
TRBV9	-	TRBJ1-4	-	TGTGCCAGCAGCCCTGGACGGATCCGGGAAAAACTGTTTTTT	CASSPGRIREKLFF
TRBV6-5	-	TRBJ1-5	-	TGTGCCAGCAGTTACGGGGTGGATCAGCCCCAGCATTTT	CASSYGVDQPQHF
TRBV4-3	-	TRBJ1-1	-	TGCGCCAGCAGCCAAGTCATCAGCTTTAACACTGAAGCTTTCTTT	CASSQVISFNTEAFF
TRBV4-2	-	TRBJ2-1	TRBD2	TGTGCCAGCAGCCAAGAAAAGGCGGAACTAGCGTTTAATGAGCAGTTCTTC	CASSQEKAELAFNEQFF
TRBV7-2	-	TRBJ2-5	-	TGTGCCAGCAGCCGTACCGGAACACAAGAGACCCAGTACTTC	CASSRTGTQETQYF
TRBV6-5	-	TRBJ1-1	TRBD1	TGTGCCAGCAGTGACAGGGTAATGAACACTGAAGCTTTCTTT	CASSDRVMNTEAFF
TRBV9	-	TRBJ2-3	TRBD2	TGTGCCAGCAGCGTCGGATCCAGCGGGATGTCTGATACGCAGTATTTT	CASSVGSSGMSDTQYF
TRBV6-5	-	TRBJ2-2	-	TGTGCCAGCAGTTACGGAGGGGGAATCGGGGAGCTGTTTTTT	CASSYGGGIGELFF
TRBV6-6	-	TRBJ2-1	TRBD1	TGTGCCAGCAGTGGTGACAGGGTCAATGAGCAGTTCTTC	CASSGDRVNEQFF
TRBV29-1	once	TRBJ1-1	TRBD1	TGCAGCGTTGAAGGGTCGGGACAGAAAGCTTTCTTT	CSVEGSGQKAFF
TRBV29-1	-	TRBJ1-2	-	TGCAGCGTCGACCGGACAGTCGGGGGCTACACCTTC	CSVDRTVGGYTF
TRBV5-1	-	TRBJ2-2	TRBD1	TGCGCCAGCAGCTTGACAGGGGCAGGCGGGGAGCTGTTTTTT	CASSLTGAGGELFF
TRBV4-2	-	TRBJ2-6	-	TGTGCCAGCAGCCAAGGTGGTATCAGGGCCGGCGGGGCCAACGTCCTGACTTTC	CASSQGGIRAGGANVLTF
TRBV2	-	TRBJ1-1	-	TGTGCCAGCCTTATTTTGAACACTGAAGCTTTCTTT	CASLILNTEAFF
TRBV5-6	-	TRBJ2-7	-	TGTGCCAGCAGCTTGGGCTACCGGAACGAGCAGTACTTC	CASSLGYRNEQYF
TRBV13	-	TRBJ1-4	TRBD1	TGTGCCAGCAGCTTAGGCCGTGGCCGGGAAACAGGGGAGGGTGAAAAACTGTTTTTT	CASSLGRGRETGEGEKLFF
TRBV4-2	-	TRBJ1-2	TRBD1	TGTGCCAGCAGCCAAGAGGGACCCGGGACAGGGGCTGGCTACACCTTC	CASSQEGPGTGAGYTF
TRBV4-3	few	TRBJ2-2	-	TGCGCCAGCAGCCAAAAAGGACGGACCGGGGAGCTGTTTTTT	CASSQKGRTGELFF
TRBV28	-	TRBJ1-2	-	TGTGCCAGCAGTACCCGGGGGTACTATGGCTACACCTTC	CASSTRGYYGYTF
TRBV4-1	-	TRBJ1-1	-	TGCGCCAGCAGCCTGGGGCAGGACCTTATGAACACTGAAGCTTTCTTT	CASSLGQDLMNTEAFF
TRBV5-1	-	TRBJ2-3	-	TGCGCCAGCAGCTTGGGGTCAGGAGCTACCCCGGATACGCAGTATTTT	CASSLGSGATPDTQYF